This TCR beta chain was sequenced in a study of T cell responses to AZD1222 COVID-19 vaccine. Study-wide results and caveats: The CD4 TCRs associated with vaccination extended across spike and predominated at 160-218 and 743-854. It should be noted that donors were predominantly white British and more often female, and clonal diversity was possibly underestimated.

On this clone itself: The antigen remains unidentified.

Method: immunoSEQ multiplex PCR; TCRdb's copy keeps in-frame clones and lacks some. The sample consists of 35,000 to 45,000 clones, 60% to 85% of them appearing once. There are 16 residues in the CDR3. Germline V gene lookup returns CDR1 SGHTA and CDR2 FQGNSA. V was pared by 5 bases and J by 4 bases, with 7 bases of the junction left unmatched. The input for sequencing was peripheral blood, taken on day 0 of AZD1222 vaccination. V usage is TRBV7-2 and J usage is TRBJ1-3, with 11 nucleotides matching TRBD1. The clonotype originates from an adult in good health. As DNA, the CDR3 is TGTGCCAGCAGCGGCTGGACAGGGGGCGGAGGAAACACCATATATTTT. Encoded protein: CASSGWTGGGGNTIYF.